The clone carrying this TCR beta chain came up a few times. No antigen is known for it. The sample belongs to a study of T-cell memory formation after mild COVID-19. Study overall: Largely, the TCR clusters proved donor specific. The study, taken as a whole, reports: The finding that pre-infection memory included some responding clones suggested that cross-reactive memory joined.

5'RACE with constant-segment primers built TCRalpha and TCRbeta cDNA libraries with UMIs. TCRdb processed the 5' RACE reads anew with MiXCR; each CDR3 protein has one entry. The sample consists of some 450,000 distinct CDR3 sequences, approximately 19% of them appearing once. There are 11 residues in the CDR3. V lost 3 bases, J lost 8 bases, and 7 bases lay in between. Sequencing was done on a sample of PBMCs or a T cell subset sorted from them (not recorded which). This receptor was obtained from a man aged 18 to 30 who had mild COVID-19 (a few samples of this study predate the infection). Cell type and time point are not known. This chain connects TRBV12-3 or TRBV12-4 to TRBJ1-2; D uncertain. This chain's CDR3 is CASSLQRGYTF. The CDR3 nucleotides read TGTGCCAGCAGTTTGCAGCGCGGCTACACCTTC.